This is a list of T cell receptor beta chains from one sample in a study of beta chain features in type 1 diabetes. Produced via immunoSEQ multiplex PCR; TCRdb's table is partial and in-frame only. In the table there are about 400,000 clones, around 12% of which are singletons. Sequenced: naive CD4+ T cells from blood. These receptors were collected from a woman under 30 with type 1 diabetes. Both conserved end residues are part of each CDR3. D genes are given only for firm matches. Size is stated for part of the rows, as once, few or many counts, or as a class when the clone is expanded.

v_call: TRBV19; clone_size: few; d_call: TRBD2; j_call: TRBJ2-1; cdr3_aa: CASSKGTTSGGEQFF; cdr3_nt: TGTGCCAGTAGTAAAGGGACTACATCGGGCGGTGAGCAGTTCTTC
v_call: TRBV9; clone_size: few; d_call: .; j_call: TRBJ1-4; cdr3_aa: CASSSGQNNEKLFF; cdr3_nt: TGTGCCAGCAGCTCCGGACAGAATAATGAAAAACTGTTTTTT
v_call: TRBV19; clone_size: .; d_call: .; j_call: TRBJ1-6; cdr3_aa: CASKGTLNSPLHF; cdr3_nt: TGTGCCAGTAAAGGGACACTTAATTCACCCCTCCACTTT
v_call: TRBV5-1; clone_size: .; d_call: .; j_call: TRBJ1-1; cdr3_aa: CASARISGNTEAFF; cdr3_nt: TGCGCCAGCGCAAGGATCTCGGGGAACACTGAAGCTTTCTTT
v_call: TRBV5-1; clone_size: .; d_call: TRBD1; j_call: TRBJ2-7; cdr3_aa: CASSFDRGVHEQYF; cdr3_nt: TGCGCCAGCAGCTTTGACAGGGGAGTCCACGAGCAGTACTTC
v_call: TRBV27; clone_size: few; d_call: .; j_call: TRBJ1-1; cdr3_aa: CASSATGNTEAFF; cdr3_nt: TGTGCCAGCAGTGCAACAGGGAACACTGAAGCTTTCTTT
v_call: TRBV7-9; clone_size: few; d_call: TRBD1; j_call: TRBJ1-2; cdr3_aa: CAVGTAPAMGYGYTF; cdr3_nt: TGTGCCGTTGGGACAGCCCCAGCTATGGGCTATGGCTACACCTTC
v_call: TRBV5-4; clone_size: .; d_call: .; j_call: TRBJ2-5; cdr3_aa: CASSSGTNQETQYF; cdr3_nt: TGTGCCAGCAGCTCCGGGACAAATCAAGAGACCCAGTACTTC
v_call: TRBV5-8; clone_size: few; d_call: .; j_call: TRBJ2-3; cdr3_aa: CASSFVLAENTDTQYF; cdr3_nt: TGTGCCAGCAGCTTCGTACTCGCGGAAAACACAGATACGCAGTATTTT
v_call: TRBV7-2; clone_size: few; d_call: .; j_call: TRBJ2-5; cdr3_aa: CASSVGVAGQETQYF; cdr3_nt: TGTGCCAGCAGCGTCGGGGTGGCGGGCCAAGAGACCCAGTACTTC
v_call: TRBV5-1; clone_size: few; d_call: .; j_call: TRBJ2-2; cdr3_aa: CASTSQGNTGELFF; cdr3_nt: TGCGCCAGCACGTCGCAGGGGAACACCGGGGAGCTGTTTTTT
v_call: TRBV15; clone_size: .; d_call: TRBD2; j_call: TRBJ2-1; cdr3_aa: CATSAGRAGRNEQFF; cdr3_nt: TGTGCCACCAGCGCCGGGAGGGCTGGTCGAAATGAGCAGTTCTTC
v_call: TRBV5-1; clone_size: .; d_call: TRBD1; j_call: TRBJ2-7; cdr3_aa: CASPGQGSGEQYF; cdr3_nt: TGCGCCAGTCCGGGACAGGGATCTGGGGAGCAGTACTTC
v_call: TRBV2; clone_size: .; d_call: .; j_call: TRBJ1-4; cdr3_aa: CASRWTEGEKLFF; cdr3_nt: TGTGCCAGCAGATGGACAGAAGGAGAAAAACTGTTTTTT
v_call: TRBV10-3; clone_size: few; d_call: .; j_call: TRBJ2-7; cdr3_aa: CAISGQGYEQYF; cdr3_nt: TGTGCCATCAGTGGGCAGGGCTACGAGCAGTACTTC
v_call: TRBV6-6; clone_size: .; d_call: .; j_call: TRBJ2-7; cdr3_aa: CASSQRYEQYF; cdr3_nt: TGTGCCAGCAGCCAGCGGTACGAGCAGTACTTC
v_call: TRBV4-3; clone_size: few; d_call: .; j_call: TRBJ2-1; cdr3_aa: CASSQDMLALLF; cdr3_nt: TGCGCCAGCAGCCAAGATATGTTAGCTCTGCTCTTC
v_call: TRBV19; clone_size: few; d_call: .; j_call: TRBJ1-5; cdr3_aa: CASSVRVIQPQHF; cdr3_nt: TGTGCCAGTAGTGTCAGGGTCATTCAGCCCCAGCATTTT
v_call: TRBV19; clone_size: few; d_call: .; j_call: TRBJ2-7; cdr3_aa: CASSIEDRLNYEQYF; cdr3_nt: TGTGCCAGTAGTATAGAGGACAGACTGAACTACGAGCAGTACTTC
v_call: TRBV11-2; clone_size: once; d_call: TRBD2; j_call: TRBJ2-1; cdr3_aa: CASSLKLAGSYNEQFF; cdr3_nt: TGTGCCAGCAGCTTAAAACTAGCGGGATCCTACAATGAGCAGTTCTTC
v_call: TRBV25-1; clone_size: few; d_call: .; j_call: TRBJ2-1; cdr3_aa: CASSPPGSNEQFF; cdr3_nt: TGTGCCAGCAGCCCCCCTGGGAGCAATGAGCAGTTCTTC
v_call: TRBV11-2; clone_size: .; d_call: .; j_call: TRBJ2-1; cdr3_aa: CASTADLAHHNEQFF; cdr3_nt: TGTGCCAGCACCGCTGATCTAGCGCATCACAATGAGCAGTTCTTC
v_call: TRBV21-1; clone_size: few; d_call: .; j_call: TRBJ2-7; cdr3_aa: CASSPPSGGQQYF; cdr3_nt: TGTGCCAGCAGCCCTCCTTCAGGGGGCCAGCAGTACTTC
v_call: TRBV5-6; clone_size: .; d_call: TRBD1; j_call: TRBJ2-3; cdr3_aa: CASSWTGTGGRDTQYF; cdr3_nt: TGTGCCAGCAGCTGGACCGGGACAGGGGGAAGAGATACGCAGTATTTT
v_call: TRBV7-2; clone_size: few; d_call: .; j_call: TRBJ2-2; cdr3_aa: CASSTMGGAAGTAGELFF; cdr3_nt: TGTGCCAGCAGCACAATGGGGGGTGCCGCGGGGACGGCCGGGGAGCTGTTTTTT
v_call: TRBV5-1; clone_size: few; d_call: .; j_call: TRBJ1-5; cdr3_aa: CASSLAGEGQPQHF; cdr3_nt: TGCGCCAGCAGCTTGGCAGGGGAGGGACAGCCCCAGCATTTT
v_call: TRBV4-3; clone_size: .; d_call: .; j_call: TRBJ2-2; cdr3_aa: CASSQQGTGELFF; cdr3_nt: TGCGCCAGCAGCCAGCAGGGTACCGGGGAGCTGTTTTTT
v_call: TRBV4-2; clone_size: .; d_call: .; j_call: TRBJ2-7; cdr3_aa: CASSQGASDLHEQYF; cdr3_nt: TGTGCCAGCAGCCAAGGGGCCTCAGATCTCCACGAGCAGTACTTC
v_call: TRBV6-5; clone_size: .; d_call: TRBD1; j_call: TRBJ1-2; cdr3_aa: CASSSGDRVYGYTF; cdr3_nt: TGTGCCAGCAGTTCCGGGGACAGGGTTTATGGCTACACCTTC
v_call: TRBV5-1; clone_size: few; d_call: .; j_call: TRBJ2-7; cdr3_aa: CASSLVGGSYEQYF; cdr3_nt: TGCGCCAGCAGCTTGGTGGGAGGCTCCTACGAGCAGTACTTC
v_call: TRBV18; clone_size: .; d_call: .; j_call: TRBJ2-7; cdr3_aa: CASSPPGGITYEQYF; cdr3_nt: TGTGCCAGCTCACCACCGGGCGGGATCACCTACGAGCAGTACTTC
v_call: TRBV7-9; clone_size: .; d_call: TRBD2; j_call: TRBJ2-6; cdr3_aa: CASSSTQRGDSGANVLTF; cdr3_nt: TGTGCCAGCAGCTCCACTCAGCGGGGAGACTCTGGGGCCAACGTCCTGACTTTC
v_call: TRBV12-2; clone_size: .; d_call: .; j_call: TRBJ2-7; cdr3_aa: CASRPGNSHKYF; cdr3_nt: TGTGCAAGTCGCCCCGGGAACTCTCATAAGTACTTC
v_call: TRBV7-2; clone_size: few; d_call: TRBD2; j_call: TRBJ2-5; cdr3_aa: CASSFSGGQETQYF; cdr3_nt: TGTGCCAGCAGCTTTAGCGGGGGACAAGAGACCCAGTACTTC
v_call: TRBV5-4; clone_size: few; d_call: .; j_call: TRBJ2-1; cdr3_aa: CASSLGGVSYNEQFF; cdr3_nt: TGTGCCAGCAGCTTGGGGGGGGTATCCTACAATGAGCAGTTCTTC
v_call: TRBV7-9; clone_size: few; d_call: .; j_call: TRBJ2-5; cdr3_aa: CASSLASGETQYF; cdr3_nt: TGTGCCAGCAGCTTAGCCTCCGGGGAGACCCAGTACTTC
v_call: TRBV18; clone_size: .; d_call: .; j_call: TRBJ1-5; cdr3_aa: CASSPGLSGGQPQHF; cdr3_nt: TGTGCCAGCTCACCAGGGTTATCGGGGGGTCAGCCCCAGCATTTT
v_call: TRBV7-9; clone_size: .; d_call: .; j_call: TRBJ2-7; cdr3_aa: CASSLQGVGSYEQYF; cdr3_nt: TGTGCCAGCAGCCTGCAAGGGGTAGGCTCCTACGAGCAGTACTTC
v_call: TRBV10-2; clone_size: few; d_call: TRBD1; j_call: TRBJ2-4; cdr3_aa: CASRSSGGRGNIQYF; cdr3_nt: TGCGCCAGCAGATCGTCAGGGGGCCGTGGAAACATTCAGTACTTC
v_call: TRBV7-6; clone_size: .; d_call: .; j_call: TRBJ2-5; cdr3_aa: CASSAPLNGQYF; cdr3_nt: TGTGCCAGCAGCGCCCCGCTAAATGGCCAGTACTTC
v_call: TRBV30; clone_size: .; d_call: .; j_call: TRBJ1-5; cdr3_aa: CAWRPTRAGSNQPQHF; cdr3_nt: TGTGCCTGGAGGCCGACCAGAGCGGGTAGCAATCAGCCCCAGCATTTT
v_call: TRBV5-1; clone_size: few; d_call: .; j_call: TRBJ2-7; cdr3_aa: CASSLGGPYEQYF; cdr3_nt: TGCGCCAGCAGCTTGGGCGGTCCCTACGAGCAGTACTTC
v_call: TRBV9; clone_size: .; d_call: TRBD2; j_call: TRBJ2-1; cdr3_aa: CASSPGGGPGNEQFF; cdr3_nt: TGTGCCAGCAGCCCCGGCGGGGGGCCAGGCAATGAGCAGTTCTTC
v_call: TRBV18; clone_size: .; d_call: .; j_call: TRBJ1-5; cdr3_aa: CASSPGRPPQHF; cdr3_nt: TGTGCCAGCTCACCGGGGCGGCCGCCCCAGCATTTT
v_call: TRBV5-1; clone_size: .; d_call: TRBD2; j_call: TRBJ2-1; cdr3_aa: CASSLALAGVDNEQFF; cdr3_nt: TGCGCCAGCAGCTTGGCCCTAGCGGGAGTCGACAATGAGCAGTTCTTC
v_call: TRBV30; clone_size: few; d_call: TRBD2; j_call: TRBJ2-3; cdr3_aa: CAWRAGVRDTQYF; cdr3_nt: TGTGCCTGGAGGGCGGGAGTAAGGGATACGCAGTATTTT
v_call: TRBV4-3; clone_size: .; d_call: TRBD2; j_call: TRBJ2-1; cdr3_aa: CASSQTWTSGGAGEQFF; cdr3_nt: TGCGCCAGCAGCCAGACTTGGACTAGCGGGGGGGCCGGTGAGCAGTTCTTC
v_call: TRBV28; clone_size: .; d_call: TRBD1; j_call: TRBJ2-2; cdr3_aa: CASSPPGDRVAGELFF; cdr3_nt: TGTGCCAGCAGCCCCCCCGGGGACAGGGTGGCCGGGGAGCTGTTTTTT
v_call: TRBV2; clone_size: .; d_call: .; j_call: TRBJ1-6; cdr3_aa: CASSERWQGAPLHF; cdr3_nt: TGTGCCAGCAGTGAACGGTGGCAGGGCGCACCCCTCCACTTT
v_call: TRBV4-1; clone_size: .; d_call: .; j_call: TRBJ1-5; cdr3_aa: CASSPRVSGNSNQPQHF; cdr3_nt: TGCGCCAGCAGCCCACGAGTATCGGGGAATAGCAATCAGCCCCAGCATTTT
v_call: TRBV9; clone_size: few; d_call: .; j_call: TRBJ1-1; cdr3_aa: CASTTDAQGTEAFF; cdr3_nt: TGTGCCAGCACAACAGACGCCCAGGGGACTGAAGCTTTCTTT
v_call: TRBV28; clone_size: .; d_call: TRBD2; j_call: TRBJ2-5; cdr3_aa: CASSAAGGIETQYF; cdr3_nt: TGTGCCAGCAGTGCCGCGGGGGGCATAGAGACCCAGTACTTC
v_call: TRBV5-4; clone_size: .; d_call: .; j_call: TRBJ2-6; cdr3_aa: CASSQGSGANVLTF; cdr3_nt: TGCGCCAGCAGCCAGGGGTCTGGGGCCAACGTCCTGACTTTC